This TCR beta chain was sequenced in a study of CXCR3-negative and CXCR3-positive naive CD8 T cells. UMI-tagged TRB cDNA libraries were built via 5' RACE. Reanalyzing the 5' RACE reads, TCRdb keeps one entry per CDR3 protein, without DNA. Listed are approximately 6,200 distinct CDR3 sequences; roughly 2.2% falls within the top ten. Whole-study results and caveats: When CXCR3-positive naive cells were set against CXCR3-negative naive cells, the former had more hydrophobic TRB CDR3s. Partly lower CXCR3 expression followed cryopreservation, and most assays relied on fresh PBMCs.

This CDR3 has 12 amino acids. As regards this clonotype: Its antigen is undetermined.

CD45RO-CCR7+CD27+CD95- was the phenotype of naive CD8+ T cells. The V gene is TRBV21-1, the J gene TRBJ2-3. TRBV21-1 is marked as a pseudogene. The specimen was naive CXCR3+ CD8+ T cells from blood. As for subset: CD45RO-CCR7+CD27+CD95- naive CD8+ T cells expressing CXCR3 (TNR3+). This receptor was obtained from a human donor in good health. Some clones in this sample may be carry-over from other donors' samples. CDR3 sequence reads: CASSTTPDTQYF.